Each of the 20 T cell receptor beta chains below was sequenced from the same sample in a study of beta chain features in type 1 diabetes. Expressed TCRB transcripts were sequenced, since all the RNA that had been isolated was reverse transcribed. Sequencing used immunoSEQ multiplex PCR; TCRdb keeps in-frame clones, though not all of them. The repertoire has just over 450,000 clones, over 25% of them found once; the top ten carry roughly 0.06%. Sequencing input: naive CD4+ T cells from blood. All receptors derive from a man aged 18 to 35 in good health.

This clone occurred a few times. In nucleotides, the CDR3 is TGTGCCAGCAGCTTAGTTCGGTTGTCTCAGTTCTTC. Encoded protein: CASSLVRLSQFF. This chain links TRBV11-2 with TRBJ2-1; D unclear. The CDR3 is 12 residues long. Trimming removed 1 base at V and 13 bases at J, with 11 bases between. Germline V CDR1 and CDR2: SGHAT, FQNNGV.

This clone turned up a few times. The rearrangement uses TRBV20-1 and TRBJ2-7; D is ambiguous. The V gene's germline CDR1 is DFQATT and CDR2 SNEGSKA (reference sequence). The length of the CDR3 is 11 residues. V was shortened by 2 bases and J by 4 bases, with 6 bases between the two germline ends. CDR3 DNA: TGCAGTGCTAGAAGGTTTTACGAGCAGTACTTC. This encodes CSARRFYEQYF.

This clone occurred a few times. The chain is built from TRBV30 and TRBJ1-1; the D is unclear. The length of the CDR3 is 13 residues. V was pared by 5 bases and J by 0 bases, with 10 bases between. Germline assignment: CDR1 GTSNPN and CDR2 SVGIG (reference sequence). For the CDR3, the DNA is TGTGCCTGGGATGGACGGATGAACACTGAAGCTTTCTTT. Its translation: CAWDGRMNTEAFF.

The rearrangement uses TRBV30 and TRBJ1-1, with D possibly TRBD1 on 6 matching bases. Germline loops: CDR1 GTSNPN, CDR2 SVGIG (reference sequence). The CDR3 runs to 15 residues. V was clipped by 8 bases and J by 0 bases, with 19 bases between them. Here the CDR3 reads CAGIGGTDMNTEAFF. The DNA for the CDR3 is TGTGCCGGAATAGGGGGGACCGATATGAACACTGAAGCTTTCTTT.

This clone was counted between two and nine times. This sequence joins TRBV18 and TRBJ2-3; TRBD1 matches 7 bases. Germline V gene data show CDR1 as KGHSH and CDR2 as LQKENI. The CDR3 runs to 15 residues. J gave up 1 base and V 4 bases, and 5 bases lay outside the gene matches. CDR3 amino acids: CASSLDRARTDTQYF. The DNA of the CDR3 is TGTGCCAGCTCACTAGACAGGGCCCGCACAGATACGCAGTATTTT.

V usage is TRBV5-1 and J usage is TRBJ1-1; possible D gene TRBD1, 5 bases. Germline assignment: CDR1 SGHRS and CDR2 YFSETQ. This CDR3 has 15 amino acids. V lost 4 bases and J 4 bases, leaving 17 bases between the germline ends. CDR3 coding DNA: TGCGCCAGCAGCGTCCGAGGAGGGGAGGGCACTGAAGCTTTCTTT. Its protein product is CASSVRGGEGTEAFF.

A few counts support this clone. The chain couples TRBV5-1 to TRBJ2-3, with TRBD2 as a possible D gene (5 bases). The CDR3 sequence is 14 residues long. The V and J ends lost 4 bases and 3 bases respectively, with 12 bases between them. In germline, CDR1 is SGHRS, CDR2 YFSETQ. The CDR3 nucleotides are TGCGCCAGCAGCAGAGAGGGTAGGACAGATACGCAGTATTTT. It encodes CASSREGRTDTQYF. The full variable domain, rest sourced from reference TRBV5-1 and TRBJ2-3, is KAGVTQTPRYLIKTRGQQVTLSCSPISGHRSVSWYQQTPGQGLQFLFEYFSETQRNKGNFPGRFSGRQFSNSRSEMNVSTLELGDSALYLCASSREGRTDTQYFGPGTRLTVL.

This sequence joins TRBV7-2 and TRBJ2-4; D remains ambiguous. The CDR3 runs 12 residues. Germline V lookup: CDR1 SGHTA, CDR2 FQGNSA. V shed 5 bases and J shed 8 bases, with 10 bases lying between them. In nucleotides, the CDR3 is TGTGCCAGCAGCCCGCCTAGGGACATTCAGTACTTC. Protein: CASSPPRDIQYF.

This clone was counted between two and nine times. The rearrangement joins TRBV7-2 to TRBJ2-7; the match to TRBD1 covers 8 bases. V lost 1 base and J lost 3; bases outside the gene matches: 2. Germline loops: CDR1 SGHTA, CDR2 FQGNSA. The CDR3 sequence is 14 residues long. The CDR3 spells CASSLGTGFYEQYF. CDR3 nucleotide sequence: TGTGCCAGCAGCTTAGGGACAGGGTTCTACGAGCAGTACTTC.

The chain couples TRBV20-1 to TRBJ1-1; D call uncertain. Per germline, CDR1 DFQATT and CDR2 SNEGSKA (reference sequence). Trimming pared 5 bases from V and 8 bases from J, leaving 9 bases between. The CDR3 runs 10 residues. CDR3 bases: TGCAGTGCTGGTCTAGGGGAAGCTTTCTTT. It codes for CSAGLGEAFF.

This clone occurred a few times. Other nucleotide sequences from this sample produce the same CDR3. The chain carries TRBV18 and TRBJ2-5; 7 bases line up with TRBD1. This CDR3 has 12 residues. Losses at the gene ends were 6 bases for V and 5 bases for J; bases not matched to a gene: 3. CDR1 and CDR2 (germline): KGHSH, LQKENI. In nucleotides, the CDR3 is TGTGCCAGCTCGCCGACAGGGGAGACCCAGTACTTC. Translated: CASSPTGETQYF. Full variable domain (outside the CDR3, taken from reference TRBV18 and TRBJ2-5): NAGVMQNPRHLVRRRGQEARLRCSPMKGHSHVYWYRQLPEEGLKFMVYLQKENIIDESGMPKERFSAEFPKEGPSILRIQQVVRGDSAAYFCASSPTGETQYFGPGTRLLVL.

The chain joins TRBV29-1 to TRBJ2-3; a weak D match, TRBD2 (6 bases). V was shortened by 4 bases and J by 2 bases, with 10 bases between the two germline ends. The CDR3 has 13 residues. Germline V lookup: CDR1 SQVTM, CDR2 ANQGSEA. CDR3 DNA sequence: TGCAGCGTTGTGCGGGATTTCACAGATACGCAGTATTTT. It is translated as CSVVRDFTDTQYF.

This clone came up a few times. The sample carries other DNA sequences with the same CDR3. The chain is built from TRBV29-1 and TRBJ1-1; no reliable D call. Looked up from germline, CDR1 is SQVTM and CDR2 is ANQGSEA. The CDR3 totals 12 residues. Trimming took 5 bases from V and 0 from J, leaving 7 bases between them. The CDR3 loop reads CSVFPVNTEAFF. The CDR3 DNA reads TGCAGCGTTTTTCCGGTGAACACTGAAGCTTTCTTT. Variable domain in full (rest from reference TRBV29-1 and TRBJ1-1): SAVISQKPSRDICQRGTSLTIQCQVDSQVTMMFWYRQQPGQSLTLIATANQGSEATYESGFVIDKFPISRPNLTFSTLTVSNMSPEDSSIYLCSVFPVNTEAFFGQGTRLTVV.

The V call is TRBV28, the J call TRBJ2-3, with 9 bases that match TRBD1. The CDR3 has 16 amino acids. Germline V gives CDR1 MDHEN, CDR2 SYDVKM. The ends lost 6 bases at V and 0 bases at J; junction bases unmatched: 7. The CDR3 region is CASSPGQGRSTDTQYF. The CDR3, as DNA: TGTGCCAGCAGCCCCGGACAGGGGAGAAGCACAGATACGCAGTATTTT.

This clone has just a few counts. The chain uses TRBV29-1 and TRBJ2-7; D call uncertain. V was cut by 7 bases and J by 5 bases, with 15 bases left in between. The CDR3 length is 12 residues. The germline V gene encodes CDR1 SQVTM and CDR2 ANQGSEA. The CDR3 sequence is CSGGGVWNEQYF. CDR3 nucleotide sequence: TGCAGCGGCGGTGGAGTGTGGAACGAGCAGTACTTC.

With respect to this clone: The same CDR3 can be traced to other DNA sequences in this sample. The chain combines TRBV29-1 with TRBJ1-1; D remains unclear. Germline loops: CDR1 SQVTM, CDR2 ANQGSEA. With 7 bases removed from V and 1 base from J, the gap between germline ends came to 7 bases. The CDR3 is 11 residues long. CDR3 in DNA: TGCAGCGGCAGACAGAACACTGAAGCTTTCTTT. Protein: CSGRQNTEAFF.

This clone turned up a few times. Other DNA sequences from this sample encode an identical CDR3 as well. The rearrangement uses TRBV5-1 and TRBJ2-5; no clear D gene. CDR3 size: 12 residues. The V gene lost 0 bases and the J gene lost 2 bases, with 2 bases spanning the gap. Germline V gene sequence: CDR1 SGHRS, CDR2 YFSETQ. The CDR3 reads CASSLDQETQYF. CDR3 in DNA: TGCGCCAGCAGCTTGGATCAAGAGACCCAGTACTTC.

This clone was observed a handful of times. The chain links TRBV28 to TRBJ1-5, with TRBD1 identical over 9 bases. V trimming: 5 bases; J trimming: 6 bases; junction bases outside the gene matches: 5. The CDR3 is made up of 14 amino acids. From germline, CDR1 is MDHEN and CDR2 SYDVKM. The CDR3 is CASSKDRGSQPQHF. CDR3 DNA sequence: TGTGCCAGCAGTAAGGACAGGGGAAGTCAGCCCCAGCATTTT.

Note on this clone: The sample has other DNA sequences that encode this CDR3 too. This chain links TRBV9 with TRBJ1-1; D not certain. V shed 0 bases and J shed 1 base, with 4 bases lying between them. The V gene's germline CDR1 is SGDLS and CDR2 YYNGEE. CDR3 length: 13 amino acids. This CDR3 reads CASSVDTNTEAFF. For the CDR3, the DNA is TGTGCCAGCAGCGTAGACACGAACACTGAAGCTTTCTTT. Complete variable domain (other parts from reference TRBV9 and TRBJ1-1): DSGVTQTPKHLITATGQRVTLRCSPRSGDLSVYWYQQSLDQGLQFLIQYYNGEERAKGNILERFSAQQFPDLHSELNLSSLELGDSALYFCASSVDTNTEAFFGQGTRLTVV.

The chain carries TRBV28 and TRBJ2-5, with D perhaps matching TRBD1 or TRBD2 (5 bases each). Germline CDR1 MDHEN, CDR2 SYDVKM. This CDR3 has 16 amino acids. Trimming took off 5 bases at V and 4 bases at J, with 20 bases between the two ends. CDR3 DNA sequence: TGTGCCAGCAGTCCCACCCGGCGGGCAGGGACAGAGACCCAGTACTTC. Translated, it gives CASSPTRRAGTETQYF.